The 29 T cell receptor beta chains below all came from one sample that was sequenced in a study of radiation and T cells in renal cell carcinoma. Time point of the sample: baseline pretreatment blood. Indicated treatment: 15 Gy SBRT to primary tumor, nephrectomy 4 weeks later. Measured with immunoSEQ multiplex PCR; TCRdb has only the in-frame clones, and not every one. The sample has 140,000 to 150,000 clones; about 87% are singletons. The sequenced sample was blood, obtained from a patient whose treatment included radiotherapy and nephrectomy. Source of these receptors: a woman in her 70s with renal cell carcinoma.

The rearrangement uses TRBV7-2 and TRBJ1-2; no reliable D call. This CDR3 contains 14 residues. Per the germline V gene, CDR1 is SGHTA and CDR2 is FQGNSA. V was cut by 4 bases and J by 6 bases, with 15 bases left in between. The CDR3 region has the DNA TGTGCCAGCAGCTCCCCCGGGAGGCCCCATGGCTACACCTTC. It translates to CASSSPGRPHGYTF. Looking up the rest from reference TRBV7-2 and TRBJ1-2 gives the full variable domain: GAGVSQSPSNKVTEKGKDVELRCDPISGHTALYWYRQSLGQGLEFLIYFQGNSAPDKSGLPSDRFSAERTGGSVSTLTIQRTQQEDSAVYLCASSSPGRPHGYTFGSGTRLTVV.

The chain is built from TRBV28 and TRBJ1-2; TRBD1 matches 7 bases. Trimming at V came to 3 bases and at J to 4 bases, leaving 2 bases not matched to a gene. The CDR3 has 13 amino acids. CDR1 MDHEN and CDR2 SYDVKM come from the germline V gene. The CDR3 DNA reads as TGTGCCAGCAGTTTGGCAGGGGGCTATGGCTACACCTTC. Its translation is CASSLAGGYGYTF.

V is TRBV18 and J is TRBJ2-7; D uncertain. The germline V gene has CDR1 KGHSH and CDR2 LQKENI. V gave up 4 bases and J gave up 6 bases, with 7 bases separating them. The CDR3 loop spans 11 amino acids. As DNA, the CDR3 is TGTGCCAGCTCACTCGGTCTCGAGCAGTACTTC. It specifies CASSLGLEQYF. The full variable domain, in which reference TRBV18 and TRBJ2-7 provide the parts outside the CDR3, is NAGVMQNPRHLVRRRGQEARLRCSPMKGHSHVYWYRQLPEEGLKFMVYLQKENIIDESGMPKERFSAEFPKEGPSILRIQQVVRGDSAAYFCASSLGLEQYFGPGTRLTVT.

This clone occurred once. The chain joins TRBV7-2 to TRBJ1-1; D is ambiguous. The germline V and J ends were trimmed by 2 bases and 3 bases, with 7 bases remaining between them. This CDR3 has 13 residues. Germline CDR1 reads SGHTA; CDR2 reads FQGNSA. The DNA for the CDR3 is TGTGCCAGCAGCTTAAACGGGGACACTGAAGCTTTCTTT. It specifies CASSLNGDTEAFF.

The CDR3 nucleotides read TGTGCCAGCTCACCAGAGGGGAACACCGGGGAGCTGTTTTTT. Protein sequence: CASSPEGNTGELFF. V and J are TRBV18 and TRBJ2-2, with TRBD2 as a possible D gene (5 bases). V shed 2 bases and J shed 1 base, with 5 bases lying between them. In germline, CDR1 is KGHSH, CDR2 LQKENI. The CDR3 extends over 14 amino acids.

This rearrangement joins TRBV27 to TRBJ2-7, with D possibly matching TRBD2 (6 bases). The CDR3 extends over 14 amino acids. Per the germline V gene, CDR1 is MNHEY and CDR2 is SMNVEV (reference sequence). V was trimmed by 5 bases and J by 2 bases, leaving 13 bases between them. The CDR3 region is CASSPSVGPYEQYF. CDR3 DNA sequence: TGTGCCAGCAGTCCTAGCGTCGGCCCCTACGAGCAGTACTTC.

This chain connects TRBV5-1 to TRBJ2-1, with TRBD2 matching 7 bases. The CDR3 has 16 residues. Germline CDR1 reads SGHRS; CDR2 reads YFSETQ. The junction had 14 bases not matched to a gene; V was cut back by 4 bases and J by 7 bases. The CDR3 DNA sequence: TGCGCCAGCAGCCCACAAGGGGCAGCGGGGTTGAATGAGCAGTTCTTC. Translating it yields CASSPQGAAGLNEQFF. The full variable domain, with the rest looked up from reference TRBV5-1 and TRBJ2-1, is KAGVTQTPRYLIKTRGQQVTLSCSPISGHRSVSWYQQTPGQGLQFLFEYFSETQRNKGNFPGRFSGRQFSNSRSEMNVSTLELGDSALYLCASSPQGAAGLNEQFFGPGTRLTVL.

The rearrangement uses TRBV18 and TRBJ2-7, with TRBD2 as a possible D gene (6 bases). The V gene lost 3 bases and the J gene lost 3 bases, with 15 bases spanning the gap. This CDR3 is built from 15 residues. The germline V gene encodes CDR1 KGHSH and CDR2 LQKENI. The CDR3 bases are TGTGCCAGCTCACCGGGGGGAGGTTTGGACTACGAGCAGTACTTC. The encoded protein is CASSPGGGLDYEQYF.

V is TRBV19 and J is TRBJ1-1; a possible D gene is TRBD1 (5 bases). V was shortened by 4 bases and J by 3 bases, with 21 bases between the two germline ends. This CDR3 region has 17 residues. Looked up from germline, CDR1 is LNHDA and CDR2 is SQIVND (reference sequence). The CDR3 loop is CASSTFPGRGSDTEAFF. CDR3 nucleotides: TGTGCCAGTAGTACTTTCCCCGGAAGGGGATCTGACACTGAAGCTTTCTTT.

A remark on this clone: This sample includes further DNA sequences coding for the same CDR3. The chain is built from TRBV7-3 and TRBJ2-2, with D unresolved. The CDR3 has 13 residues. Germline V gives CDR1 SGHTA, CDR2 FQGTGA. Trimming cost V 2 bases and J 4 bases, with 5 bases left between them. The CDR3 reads CASSLSGTGELFF. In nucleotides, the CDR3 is TGTGCCAGCAGCTTATCCGGCACCGGGGAGCTGTTTTTT. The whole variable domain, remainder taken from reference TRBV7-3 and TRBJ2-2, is GAGVSQTPSNKVTEKGKYVELRCDPISGHTALYWYRQSLGQGPEFLIYFQGTGAADDSGLPNDRFFAVRPEGSVSTLKIQRTERGDSAVYLCASSLSGTGELFFGEGSRLTVL.

The CDR3 DNA reads TGTGCCAGCAGCTTAGCTTTTGGGGACTCGGCTGAAGCTTTCTTT. As protein: CASSLAFGDSAEAFF. V and J are TRBV7-2 and TRBJ1-1; TRBD1 might be the D (5 bases). Deletions cut 0 bases from V and 6 bases from J, with 14 bases between. CDR1 and CDR2 from the germline V gene are SGHTA and FQGNSA. The CDR3 has 15 amino acids. Filled out from reference TRBV7-2 and TRBJ1-1, the complete variable domain reads GAGVSQSPSNKVTEKGKDVELRCDPISGHTALYWYRQSLGQGLEFLIYFQGNSAPDKSGLPSDRFSAERTGGSVSTLTIQRTQQEDSAVYLCASSLAFGDSAEAFFGQGTRLTVV.

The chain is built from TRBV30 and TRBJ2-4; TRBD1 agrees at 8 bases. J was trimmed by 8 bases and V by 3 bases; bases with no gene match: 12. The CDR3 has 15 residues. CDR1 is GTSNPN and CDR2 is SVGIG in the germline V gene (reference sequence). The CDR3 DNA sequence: TGTGCCTGGAGCGACTTCAGGGGGCTGGGAGACATTCAGTACTTC. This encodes CAWSDFRGLGDIQYF.

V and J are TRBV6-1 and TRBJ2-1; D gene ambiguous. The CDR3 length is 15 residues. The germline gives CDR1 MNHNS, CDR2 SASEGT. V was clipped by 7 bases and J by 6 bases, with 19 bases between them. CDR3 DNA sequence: TGTGCCAGCAAAATCCGGGCCGACATGGCCAATGAGCAGTTCTTC. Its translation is CASKIRADMANEQFF.

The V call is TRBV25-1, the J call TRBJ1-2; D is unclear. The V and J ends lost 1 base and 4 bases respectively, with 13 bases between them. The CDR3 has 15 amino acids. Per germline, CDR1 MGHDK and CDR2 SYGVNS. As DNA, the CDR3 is TGTGCCAGCAGTGAATCTGGCAGGCCTATCTATGGCTACACCTTC. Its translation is CASSESGRPIYGYTF.

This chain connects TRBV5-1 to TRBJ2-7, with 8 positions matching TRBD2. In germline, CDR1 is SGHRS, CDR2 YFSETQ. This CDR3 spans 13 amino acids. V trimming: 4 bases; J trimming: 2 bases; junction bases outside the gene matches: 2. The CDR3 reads CASSPGGAYEQYF. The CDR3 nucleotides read TGCGCCAGCAGCCCCGGGGGGGCCTACGAGCAGTACTTC.

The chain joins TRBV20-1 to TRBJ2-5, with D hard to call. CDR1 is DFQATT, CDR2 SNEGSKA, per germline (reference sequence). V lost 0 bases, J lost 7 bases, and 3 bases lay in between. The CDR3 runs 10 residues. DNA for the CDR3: TGCAGTGCTAGAGATGGGACCCAGTACTTC. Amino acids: CSARDGTQYF.

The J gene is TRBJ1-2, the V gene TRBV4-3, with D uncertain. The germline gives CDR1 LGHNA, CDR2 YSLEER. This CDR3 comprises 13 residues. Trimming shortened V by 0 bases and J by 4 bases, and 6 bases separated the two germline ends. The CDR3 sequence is CASSQENSYGYTF. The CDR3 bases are TGCGCCAGCAGCCAAGAAAACAGCTATGGCTACACCTTC.

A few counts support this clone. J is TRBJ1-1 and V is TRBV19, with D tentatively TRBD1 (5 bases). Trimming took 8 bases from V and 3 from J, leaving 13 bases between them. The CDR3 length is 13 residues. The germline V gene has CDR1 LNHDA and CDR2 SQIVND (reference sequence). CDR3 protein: CASLKEGHTEAFF. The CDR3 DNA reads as TGTGCCAGTCTTAAGGAGGGGCACACTGAAGCTTTCTTT.

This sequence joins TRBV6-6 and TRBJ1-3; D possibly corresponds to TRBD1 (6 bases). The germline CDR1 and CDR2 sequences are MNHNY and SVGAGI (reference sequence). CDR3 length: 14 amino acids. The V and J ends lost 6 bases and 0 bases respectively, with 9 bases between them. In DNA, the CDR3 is TGTGCCAGCAGAAGGACAGCCTCTGGAAACACCATATATTTT. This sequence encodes CASRRTASGNTIYF.

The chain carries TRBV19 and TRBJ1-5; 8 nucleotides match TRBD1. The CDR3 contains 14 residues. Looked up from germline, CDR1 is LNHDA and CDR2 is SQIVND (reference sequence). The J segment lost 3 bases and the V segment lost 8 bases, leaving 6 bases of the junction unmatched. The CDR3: CASVSGGLNQPQHF. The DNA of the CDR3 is TGTGCCAGTGTGTCAGGGGGCCTCAATCAGCCCCAGCATTTT.

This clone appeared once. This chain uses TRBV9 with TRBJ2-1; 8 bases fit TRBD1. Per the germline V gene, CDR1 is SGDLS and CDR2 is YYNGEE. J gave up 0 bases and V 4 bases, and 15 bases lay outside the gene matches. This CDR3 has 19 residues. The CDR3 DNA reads TGTGCCAGCAGCCCTTCGACAGGGGCTTCTTTGAGCTCCTACAATGAGCAGTTCTTC. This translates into CASSPSTGASLSSYNEQFF. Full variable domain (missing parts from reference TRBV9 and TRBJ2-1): DSGVTQTPKHLITATGQRVTLRCSPRSGDLSVYWYQQSLDQGLQFLIQYYNGEERAKGNILERFSAQQFPDLHSELNLSSLELGDSALYFCASSPSTGASLSSYNEQFFGPGTRLTVL.

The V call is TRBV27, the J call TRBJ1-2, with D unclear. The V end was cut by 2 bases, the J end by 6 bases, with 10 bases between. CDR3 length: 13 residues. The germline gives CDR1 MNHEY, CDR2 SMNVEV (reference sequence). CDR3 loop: CASSLRGKDGYTF. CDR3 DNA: TGTGCCAGCAGTTTACGGGGTAAGGATGGCTACACCTTC.

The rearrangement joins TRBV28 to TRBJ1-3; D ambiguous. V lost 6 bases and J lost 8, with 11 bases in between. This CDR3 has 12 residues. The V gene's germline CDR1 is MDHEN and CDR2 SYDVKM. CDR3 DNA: TGTGCCAGCAGCGACCCGAATGACACCATATATTTT. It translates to CASSDPNDTIYF.

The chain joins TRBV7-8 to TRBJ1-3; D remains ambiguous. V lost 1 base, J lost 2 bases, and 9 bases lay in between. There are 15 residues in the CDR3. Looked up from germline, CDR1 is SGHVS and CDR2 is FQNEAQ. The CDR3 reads CASSLDSSPGNTIYF. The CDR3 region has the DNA TGTGCCAGCAGCTTAGATTCTAGTCCTGGAAACACCATATATTTT.

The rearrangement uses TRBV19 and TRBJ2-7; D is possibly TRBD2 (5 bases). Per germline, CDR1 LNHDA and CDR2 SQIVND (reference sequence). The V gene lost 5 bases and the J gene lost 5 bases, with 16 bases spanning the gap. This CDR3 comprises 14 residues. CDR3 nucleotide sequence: TGTGCCAGTAGTCATCCCGGCGAGGGCGACGAGCAGTACTTC. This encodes CASSHPGEGDEQYF.

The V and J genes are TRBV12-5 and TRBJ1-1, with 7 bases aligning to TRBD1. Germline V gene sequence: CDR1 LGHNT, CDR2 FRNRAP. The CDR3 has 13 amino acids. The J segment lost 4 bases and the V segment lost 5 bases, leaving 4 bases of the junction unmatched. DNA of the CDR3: TGTGCTAGTGGTCACGCAGGGGGCACTGAAGCTTTCTTT. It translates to CASGHAGGTEAFF.

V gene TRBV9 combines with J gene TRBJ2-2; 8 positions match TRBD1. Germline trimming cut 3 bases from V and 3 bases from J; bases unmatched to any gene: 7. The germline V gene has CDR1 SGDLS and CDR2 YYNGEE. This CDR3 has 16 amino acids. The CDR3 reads CASSAMGQVHTGELFF. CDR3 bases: TGTGCCAGCAGCGCAATGGGACAGGTACACACCGGGGAGCTGTTTTTT.

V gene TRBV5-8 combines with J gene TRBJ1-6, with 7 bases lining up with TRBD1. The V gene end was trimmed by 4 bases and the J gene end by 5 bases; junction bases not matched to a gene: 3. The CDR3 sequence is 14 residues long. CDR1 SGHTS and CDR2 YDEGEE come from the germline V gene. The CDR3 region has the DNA TGTGCCAGCAGCGCGGGACAGAATAATTCACCCCTCCACTTT. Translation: CASSAGQNNSPLHF.

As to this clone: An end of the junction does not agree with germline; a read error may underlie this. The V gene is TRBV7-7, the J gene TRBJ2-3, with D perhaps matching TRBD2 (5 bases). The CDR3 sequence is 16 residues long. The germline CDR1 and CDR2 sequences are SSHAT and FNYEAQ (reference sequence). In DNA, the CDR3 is TGTGCTAGCAGGAAGTCGGCGGGCCCCGGAGCGGATACGCAGTATTTT. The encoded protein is CASRKSAGPGADTQYF.